Presented here are 9 T cell receptor beta chains from one specimen sequenced in a study of cytomegalovirus exposure and HLA in healthy donors. Method: immunoSEQ multiplex PCR; TCRdb's copy keeps in-frame clones and lacks some. The table has about 180,000 clones, approximately 90% seen once; the top ten hold roughly 1.3%. Sample: PBMCs. The receptors originated from a woman aged 25 to 45 in good health and CMV-seronegative.

For the CDR3, the DNA is TGTGCCACCAAACAGGGCATGAACACTGAAGCTTTCTTT. Translating gives CATKQGMNTEAFF. The genes are TRBV15 and TRBJ1-1, with a possible D match to TRBD1 (6 bases). V shed 7 bases and J shed 0 bases, with 9 bases lying between them. This CDR3 comprises 13 residues. Germline CDR1 and CDR2: LNHNV and YYDKDF (reference sequence).

This chain uses TRBV7-9 with TRBJ2-3; D gene ambiguous. The CDR3 is made up of 13 amino acids. V was cut by 5 bases and J by 1 base, with 7 bases left in between. The germline CDR1 and CDR2 sequences are SEHNR and FQNEAQ (reference sequence). For the CDR3, the DNA is TGTGCCAGCAGCCCGTATGGCACAGATACGCAGTATTTT. Translating gives CASSPYGTDTQYF.

The genes are TRBV27 and TRBJ2-1; 12 nucleotides align to TRBD2. This CDR3 contains 16 residues. Germline V gene lookup returns CDR1 MNHEY and CDR2 SMNVEV (reference sequence). J gave up 5 bases and V 6 bases, and 8 bases lay outside the gene matches. The CDR3 here is CASSAGTSGRNNEQFF. The CDR3 DNA follows: TGTGCCAGCAGCGCCGGGACTAGCGGGCGGAACAATGAGCAGTTCTTC.

This chain connects TRBV9 to TRBJ2-1; 8 nucleotides line up with TRBD1. The CDR3 is made up of 15 amino acids. CDR1 and CDR2 (germline): SGDLS, YYNGEE. V dropped 2 bases and J dropped 5; count of bases not matched to a gene: 6. Written as DNA, the CDR3 is TGTGCCAGCAGCGTGGGGACAGGTAGAGACAATGAGCAGTTCTTC. Encoded protein: CASSVGTGRDNEQFF.

The CDR3 loop is CARSLFRQGALYEQYF. CDR3 nucleotides: TGTGCCAGAAGCTTGTTTCGACAGGGGGCCCTCTACGAGCAGTACTTC. This sequence joins TRBV5-3 and TRBJ2-7; TRBD1 matches at 10 bases. TRBV5-3 is identified as an open reading frame with a role that is uncertain. The CDR3 spans 16 residues. J was trimmed by 3 bases and V by 1 base; bases with no gene match: 7.

This chain joins TRBV10-3 and TRBJ2-5, with TRBD2 matching over 9 bases. The germline V gene has CDR1 ENHRY and CDR2 SYGVKD. J gave up 4 bases and V 3 bases, and 6 bases lay outside the gene matches. The CDR3 consists of 15 residues. The CDR3 region is CAISDSGGDVETQYF. CDR3 sequence (DNA): TGTGCCATCAGTGATAGCGGGGGTGATGTAGAGACCCAGTACTTC.

The chain links TRBV7-2 to TRBJ2-1, with 11 bases that match TRBD2. V was pared by 1 base and J by 7 bases, with 3 bases of the junction left unmatched. CDR3 length equals 15 residues. CDR1 and CDR2 (germline): SGHTA, FQGNSA. CDR3 loop: CASSLDSGGVNEQFF. The CDR3, as DNA: TGTGCCAGCAGCTTAGATAGCGGGGGGGTAAATGAGCAGTTCTTC.

The chain is built from TRBV4-2 and TRBJ2-3; 14 nucleotides match TRBD2. The CDR3 runs to 19 residues. Germline loops: CDR1 LGHNA, CDR2 YNFKEQ. J gave up 7 bases and V 0 bases, and 12 bases lay outside the gene matches. The chain's CDR3 is CASSQDRLAGGTLGNTQYF. The CDR3 bases are TGTGCCAGCAGCCAAGATCGACTAGCGGGGGGGACCTTGGGAAATACGCAGTATTTT.

V usage is TRBV30 and J usage is TRBJ2-7; perhaps TRBD1 as D (5 bases). The CDR3 consists of 13 residues. V lost 4 bases to trimming and J lost 0 bases, with 10 bases between them. From germline, CDR1 is GTSNPN and CDR2 SVGIG (reference sequence). CDR3 amino acids: CAWKIGVSYEQYF. CDR3 sequence (DNA): TGTGCCTGGAAAATAGGGGTCTCCTACGAGCAGTACTTC.